The 21 T cell receptor beta chains given below trace back to one sample, sequenced in a study of response to subunit inactivated influenza vaccine. TCRdb redid the calling of the RT-PCR reads with MiXCR, one entry per CDR3 protein. The sample lists approximately 570,000 distinct CDR3 sequences, about 7.6% occurring once. Here the sequenced sample was PBMCs from blood, taken roughly 24 months after vaccination. The receptors were gathered from a man aged 50 to 69 who received an inactivated influenza vaccine.

The rearrangement uses TRBV4-1 and TRBJ2-3; 7 bases line up with TRBD2. The V gene's germline CDR1 is MGHRA and CDR2 YSYEKL. This CDR3 has 13 residues. V dropped 0 bases and J dropped 9; count of bases not matched to a gene: 3. CDR3 amino acids: CASSQDYGRTQYF. The CDR3 DNA reads as TGCGCCAGCAGCCAAGATTACGGGAGGACGCAGTATTTT.

The rearrangement links TRBV20-1 to TRBJ2-3; TRBD2 aligns across 12 bases. The CDR3 is 17 residues long. Germline trimming cut 1 base from V and 0 bases from J; bases unmatched to any gene: 5. Germline V gene lookup returns CDR1 DFQATT and CDR2 SNEGSKA (reference sequence). For the CDR3, the DNA is TGCAGTGCTAGAGGACTAGCGGGAGTGTCGAGCACAGATACGCAGTATTTT. It encodes CSARGLAGVSSTDTQYF.

This clonotype appeared many times. The chain joins TRBV12-3 or TRBV12-4 to TRBJ1-4; weak D call: TRBD1 (5 bases). This CDR3 has 14 residues. Trimming stripped 1 base from V and 6 bases from J, with 9 bases between. CDR3 nucleotide sequence: TGTGCCAGCAGTTTAGAGGGGATCCATGAAAAACTGTTTTTT. It codes for CASSLEGIHEKLFF.

This clonotype showed up many times. The CDR3 bases are TGTGCCAGCAGCCCTCCCGGGGCCCACAATGAGCAGTTCTTC. This encodes CASSPPGAHNEQFF. The V and J genes are TRBV7-9 and TRBJ2-1; the D gene could be TRBD1 or TRBD2 (5 bases each). CDR1 and CDR2 (germline): SEHNR, FQNEAQ (reference sequence). This CDR3 has 14 amino acids. Trimming left V 5 bases short and J 5 bases short, with 13 bases between.

The table lists this clonotype with a few counts. The chain combines TRBV5-1 with TRBJ2-1; 10 bases line up with TRBD2. Germline CDR1 and CDR2: SGHRS and YFSETQ. The CDR3 is 15 residues long. The V and J ends lost 4 bases and 5 bases, in that order; junction bases with no gene match: 6. Written as DNA, the CDR3 is TGCGCCAGCAGCGGCGGAGGACTAGCGGACAATGAGCAGTTCTTC. Residues: CASSGGGLADNEQFF.

A note on this clonotype: This may be a read error, as it is one base from a much larger clone. The genes are TRBV7-6 and TRBJ1-2; no firm D call. Germline loops: CDR1 SGHVS, CDR2 FNYEAQ. The length of the CDR3 is 13 residues. CDR3 coding DNA: TGTGCCAGCAGCTTATACAGAAACTATGGCTGCACCTTC. It specifies CASSLYRNYGCTF.

A few counts support this clonotype. The chain has TRBV20-1 and TRBJ1-6, with D possibly TRBD1 on 6 matching bases. Germline lookup yields CDR1 DFQATT and CDR2 SNEGSKA (reference sequence). This CDR3 region has 13 residues. Between the trimmed V and J ends, which lost 6 bases and 6 bases, there was a span of 12 bases. CDR3 bases: TGCAGTGCCGATGACAGGCCTAATTCACCCCTCCACTTT. Its translation: CSADDRPNSPLHF.

The J gene is TRBJ2-1, the V gene TRBV6-4, with a tentative D call TRBD2 (5 bases). V was pared by 4 bases and J by 5 bases, with 15 bases between. Germline loops: CDR1 MRHNA, CDR2 SNTAGT. The CDR3 length is 15 residues. The CDR3 coding sequence is TGTGCCAGCAGTGGGGGAGACTTTGGACACAATGAGCAGTTCTTC. This sequence encodes CASSGGDFGHNEQFF.

This clonotype was counted only a few times. The chain is built from TRBV30 and TRBJ1-5; 8 bases map to TRBD1. The CDR3 consists of 13 residues. From germline, CDR1 is GTSNPN and CDR2 SVGIG (reference sequence). V was pared by 4 bases and J by 5 bases, with 4 bases of the junction left unmatched. CDR3 DNA sequence: TGTGCCTGGACCTTGGACAGGGATCAGCCCCAGCATTTT. It specifies CAWTLDRDQPQHF. Combining the CDR3 with reference TRBV30 and TRBJ1-5 gives the whole variable domain SQTIHQWPATLVQPVGSPLSLECTVEGTSNPNLYWYRQAAGRGLQLLFYSVGIGQISSEVPQNLSASRPQDRQFILSSKKLLLSDSGFYLCAWTLDRDQPQHFGDGTRLSIL.

This clonotype was seen repeatedly, ten times or more. The chain uses TRBV29-1 and TRBJ2-7; the D gene is possibly TRBD1 (6 bases). This CDR3 spans 13 amino acids. V shed 7 bases and J shed 2 bases, with 15 bases lying between them. CDR1 and CDR2 (germline): SQVTM, ANQGSEA. CDR3 coding DNA: TGCAGCGCAGGGGACGTCTGGCCCTACGAGCAGTACTTC. This translates into CSAGDVWPYEQYF.

Comment on this clonotype: At one boundary the junction diverges from the germline segment, which might be a read error. The chain recombines TRBV11-2 with TRBJ2-7, with D possibly being TRBD1 or TRBD2 (5 bases each). This CDR3 comprises 15 residues. Germline V gene lookup returns CDR1 SGHAT and CDR2 FQNNGV. Here the CDR3 reads CASSPRGPDSNEQYF. CDR3 nucleotide sequence: TGTGCCAGCAGCCCCCGGGGACCAGACTCCAACGAGCAGTACTTC.

This clonotype occurred many times. This chain connects TRBV9 to TRBJ2-1; D could derive from TRBD1 or TRBD2 (5 bases each). The CDR3 covers 15 residues. Germline CDR1 SGDLS, CDR2 YYNGEE. Deletions cut 2 bases from V and 5 bases from J, with 14 bases between. The DNA for the CDR3 is TGTGCCAGCAGCGTCCGGGACCGCTACAACAATGAGCAGTTCTTC. This gives the protein CASSVRDRYNNEQFF.

This clonotype was counted at least ten times. This chain uses TRBV20-1 with TRBJ2-5; D gene uncertain. Germline-derived CDR1 and CDR2 are DFQATT and SNEGSKA (reference sequence). The CDR3 is made up of 9 amino acids. The V end lost 4 bases, the J end lost 7 bases, and 4 bases lay between the germline ends. In DNA, the CDR3 is TGCAGTGCTAAAGGGACCCAGTACTTC. Residues: CSAKGTQYF.

This chain connects TRBV5-1 to TRBJ2-1; maybe TRBD1 (6 bases). V was trimmed by 7 bases and J by 2 bases, leaving 13 bases between them. This CDR3 contains 14 residues. The V gene's germline CDR1 is SGHRS and CDR2 YFSETQ. The chain's CDR3 is CASQQGLTYNEQFF. The CDR3 coding sequence is TGCGCCAGCCAACAGGGTCTAACCTACAATGAGCAGTTCTTC. Combining the CDR3 with reference TRBV5-1 and TRBJ2-1 gives the whole variable domain KAGVTQTPRYLIKTRGQQVTLSCSPISGHRSVSWYQQTPGQGLQFLFEYFSETQRNKGNFPGRFSGRQFSNSRSEMNVSTLELGDSALYLCASQQGLTYNEQFFGPGTRLTVL.

This clonotype was recorded a few times. An end of the junction does not agree with germline; a read error may underlie this. The rearrangement uses TRBV4-3 and TRBJ1-1; D is unclear. Germline CDR1 is LGHNA and CDR2 is YSLEER. The CDR3 runs to 13 residues. CDR3 DNA sequence: TGCGCCAGCAGCCACCAACTGAAAACTGAAGCTTTCTTT. Amino acids: CASSHQLKTEAFF.

V usage is TRBV11-1 and J usage is TRBJ2-6; a possible D gene is TRBD1 (6 bases). With 3 bases removed from V and 8 bases from J, the gap between germline ends came to 8 bases. The CDR3 covers 13 residues. From germline, CDR1 is SGHAT and CDR2 FQDESV (reference sequence). The CDR3 spells CASSFQGSNVLTF. CDR3 DNA sequence: TGTGCCAGCAGCTTCCAGGGGTCCAACGTCCTGACTTTC.

The gene calls are TRBV3-1 and TRBJ2-7, with D possibly TRBD1 on 8 matching bases. The CDR3 length is 15 residues. V dropped 1 base and J dropped 4 bases, with 14 bases sitting between them. The V gene's germline CDR1 is LGHDT and CDR2 YNNKEL (reference sequence). The CDR3 is CASSQVTGGDYEQYF. In DNA, the CDR3 is TGTGCCAGCAGCCAAGTTACAGGGGGGGATTACGAGCAGTACTTC.

The table lists this clonotype with a few counts. V gene TRBV20-1 combines with J gene TRBJ2-5; D is uncertain. Trimming stripped 1 base from V and 3 bases from J, with 12 bases between. The CDR3 sequence is 14 residues long. Germline values: CDR1 DFQATT, CDR2 SNEGSKA (reference sequence). DNA of the CDR3: TGCAGTGCTAGAGCACCTACCTCAAAAGAGACCCAGTACTTC. This translates into CSARAPTSKETQYF.

This clonotype was detected a few times. V gene TRBV3-1 combines with J gene TRBJ2-2, with D hard to call. The V gene's germline CDR1 is LGHDT and CDR2 YNNKEL (reference sequence). This CDR3 is built from 14 residues. V lost 3 bases, J lost 4 bases, and 9 bases lay in between. CDR3 sequence reads: CASSQPQFTGELFF. The CDR3 DNA follows: TGTGCCAGCAGCCAGCCTCAGTTCACCGGGGAGCTGTTTTTT.

This clonotype was seen repeatedly, ten times or more. CDR3 loop: CASSWTSGTDTQYF. CDR3 DNA sequence: TGTGCCAGCAGTTGGACTAGCGGCACAGATACGCAGTATTTT. The chain joins TRBV27 to TRBJ2-3, with 9 bases identical to TRBD2. Germline V gives CDR1 MNHEY, CDR2 SMNVEV (reference sequence). J gave up 1 base and V 4 bases, and 0 bases lay outside the gene matches. This CDR3 spans 14 amino acids.

This clonotype was seen a handful of times. The chain has TRBV20-1 and TRBJ2-1; D is possibly TRBD2 (5 bases). Trimming took 2 bases from V and 1 from J, leaving 15 bases between them. CDR1 is DFQATT and CDR2 is SNEGSKA in the germline V gene (reference sequence). The CDR3 runs to 16 residues. Written as DNA, the CDR3 is TGCAGTGCTAGAACCGGGGAAGGTGGTTCCTACAATGAGCAGTTCTTC. Translated: CSARTGEGGSYNEQFF.